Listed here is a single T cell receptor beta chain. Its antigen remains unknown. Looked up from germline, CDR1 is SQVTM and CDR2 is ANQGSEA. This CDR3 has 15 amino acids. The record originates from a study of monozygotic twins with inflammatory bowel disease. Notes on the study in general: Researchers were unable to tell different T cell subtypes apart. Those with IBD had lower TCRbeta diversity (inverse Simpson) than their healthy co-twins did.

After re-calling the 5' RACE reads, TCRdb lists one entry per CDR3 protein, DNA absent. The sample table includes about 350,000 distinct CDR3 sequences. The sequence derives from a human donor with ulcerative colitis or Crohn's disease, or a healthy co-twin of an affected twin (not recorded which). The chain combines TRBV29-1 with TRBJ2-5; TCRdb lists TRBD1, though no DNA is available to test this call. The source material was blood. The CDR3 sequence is CSVEISDRNQETQYF.